Following are 26 T cell receptor beta chains from one sample sequenced in a study of T cells after yellow fever vaccination. TCRdb re-called the 5' RACE reads through MiXCR, storing one row per CDR3 protein. The table has about 310,000 distinct CDR3 sequences, 3.6% seen once; the top ten hold roughly a quarter. The starting material was PBMCs, obtained on the day of the yellow fever booster vaccination. The receptors shown here come from a man between 18 and 35 years old who received the YFV17D yellow fever vaccine.

This clonotype was picked up many times. V usage is TRBV29-1 and J usage is TRBJ2-2; a weak D match, TRBD1 (5 bases). Germline-derived CDR1 and CDR2 are SQVTM and ANQGSEA. There are 14 residues in the CDR3. V lost 7 bases to trimming and J lost 5 bases, with 17 bases between them. CDR3 nucleotides: TGCAGCGCAAGGGCAGGGTCAGAGACCGGGGAGCTGTTTTTT. It is translated as CSARAGSETGELFF.

The sample holds many counts of this clonotype. The chain has TRBV15 and TRBJ2-2; D tentatively fits TRBD1 or TRBD2 (6 bases each). Trimming took off 3 bases at V and 6 bases at J, with 8 bases between the two ends. Germline V gene data show CDR1 as LNHNV and CDR2 as YYDKDF (reference sequence). This CDR3 is 13 amino acids long. The CDR3, as DNA: TGTGCCACCAGCAGCGGGGGCTCCGGGGAGCTGTTTTTT. It yields the protein CATSSGGSGELFF.

This clonotype has a handful of counts. The V gene is TRBV27, the J gene TRBJ2-7, with a tentative D call TRBD1 (6 bases). Germline assignment: CDR1 MNHEY and CDR2 SMNVEV (reference sequence). The ends were cut back, 6 bases at V and 2 bases at J, with 14 bases in the middle. The CDR3 runs to 14 residues. In nucleotides, the CDR3 is TGTGCCAGCAGCCTATCAGACAGGCCCTACGAGCAGTACTTC. Translation: CASSLSDRPYEQYF.

This clonotype was counted many times. The V gene is TRBV27, the J gene TRBJ2-7, with 9 bases lining up with TRBD1. The CDR3 contains 15 residues. Germline assignment: CDR1 MNHEY and CDR2 SMNVEV (reference sequence). The V and J ends lost 6 bases and 4 bases, in that order; junction bases with no gene match: 10. As DNA, the CDR3 is TGTGCCAGCAGCCCTTACAGGGGGCTCGGGTACGAGCAGTACTTC. Translating it yields CASSPYRGLGYEQYF.

This clonotype was found a few times. The gene calls are TRBV12-3 or TRBV12-4 and TRBJ1-5; D might be TRBD1 (5 bases). The CDR3 spans 13 residues. Trimming stripped 4 bases from V and 4 bases from J, with 8 bases between. As DNA, the CDR3 is TGTGCCAGCAGTTACAGGAGGAATCAGCCCCAGCATTTT. Amino acid sequence: CASSYRRNQPQHF.

The chain employs TRBV19 and TRBJ2-2; D unclear. The germline V gene has CDR1 LNHDA and CDR2 SQIVND (reference sequence). Trimming left V 5 bases short and J 6 bases short, with 13 bases between. This CDR3 comprises 14 residues. CDR3 loop: CASSPRGSPGELFF. In nucleotides, the CDR3 is TGTGCCAGTAGTCCCCGTGGGTCACCCGGGGAGCTGTTTTTT.

The genes are TRBV7-8 and TRBJ2-1; D gene ambiguous. CDR1 SGHVS and CDR2 FQNEAQ come from the germline V gene. Between the trimmed V and J ends, which lost 3 bases and 2 bases, there was a span of 11 bases. The CDR3 runs to 15 residues. CDR3 coding DNA: TGTGCCAGCAGCTTTGACTCCCTGACCTACAATGAGCAGTTCTTC. Encoded protein: CASSFDSLTYNEQFF. Combining the CDR3 with reference TRBV7-8 and TRBJ2-1 gives the whole variable domain GAGVSQSPRYKVAKRGQDVALRCDPISGHVSLFWYQQALGQGPEFLTYFQNEAQLDKSGLPSDRFFAERPEGSVSTLKIQRTQQEDSAVYLCASSFDSLTYNEQFFGPGTRLTVL.

This clonotype was counted at least ten times. CDR3 sequence (DNA): TGCGCCAGCAGCTCGGACAGTACTAATGAAAAACTGTTTTTT. Its protein is CASSSDSTNEKLFF. The V and J genes are TRBV5-1 and TRBJ1-4; the D gene is possibly TRBD1 (6 bases). The CDR3 extends over 14 amino acids. V was pared by 3 bases and J by 2 bases, with 8 bases between. The germline gives CDR1 SGHRS, CDR2 YFSETQ.

This clonotype was counted at least ten times. The chain couples TRBV4-3 to TRBJ2-7, with 9 bases lining up with TRBD1. V lost 4 bases and J lost 3; bases outside the gene matches: 7. Germline V gene sequence: CDR1 LGHNA, CDR2 YSLEER. CDR3 size: 15 residues. CDR3 amino acids: CASSLSGQGGYEQYF. In DNA form, the CDR3 reads TGCGCCAGCAGCCTCTCGGGACAGGGTGGCTACGAGCAGTACTTC.

This chain joins TRBV5-1 and TRBJ2-1; TRBD1 aligns across 9 bases. The CDR3 spans 19 residues. V shed 2 bases and J 7 bases; nucleotides not matched to a gene: 19. CDR1 is SGHRS, CDR2 YFSETQ, per germline. CDR3 DNA: TGCGCCAGCAGCTTTAGGTCCGCGGCCACAGGGGGCGCCCGGAATGAGCAGTTCTTC. It is translated as CASSFRSAATGGARNEQFF.

This clonotype has more than one count but fewer than ten. The chain carries TRBV12-3 or TRBV12-4 and TRBJ2-1; D call uncertain. V was pared by 5 bases and J by 6 bases, with 8 bases between. This CDR3 has 12 amino acids. The CDR3, as DNA: TGTGCCAGCAGTCGGATTTTCAATGAGCAGTTCTTC. Protein: CASSRIFNEQFF.

V and J are TRBV12-3 or TRBV12-4 and TRBJ1-5; 7 nucleotides line up with TRBD1. V lost 6 bases and J lost 4; bases outside the gene matches: 3. This CDR3 region has 13 residues. The DNA of the CDR3 is TGTGCCAGCAGCGGACAGGTTAATCAGCCCCAGCATTTT. It is translated as CASSGQVNQPQHF.

The rearrangement uses TRBV6-5 and TRBJ1-6; no clear D gene. The germline V gene encodes CDR1 MNHEY and CDR2 SVGAGI. CDR3 length: 17 amino acids. The V and J ends lost 0 bases and 5 bases respectively, with 14 bases between them. This chain's CDR3 is CASSYSKGRWDNSPLHF. The CDR3 DNA follows: TGTGCCAGCAGTTACTCGAAAGGCAGATGGGATAATTCACCCCTCCACTTT.

This clonotype was picked up many times. V is TRBV5-5 and J is TRBJ2-2; D gene ambiguous. With 2 bases removed from V and 6 bases from J, the gap between germline ends came to 8 bases. This CDR3 region has 13 residues. Germline V CDR1 and CDR2: SGHKS, YYEKEE (reference sequence). The CDR3 here is CASSFTVPGELFF. The CDR3 nucleotides read TGTGCCAGCAGCTTCACGGTTCCCGGGGAGCTGTTTTTT. The whole variable domain, remainder taken from reference TRBV5-5 and TRBJ2-2, is DAGVTQSPTHLIKTRGQQVTLRCSPISGHKSVSWYQQVLGQGPQFIFQYYEKEERGRGNFPDRFSARQFPNYSSELNVNALLLGDSALYLCASSFTVPGELFFGEGSRLTVL.

On this clonotype itself: A much larger clone is a single base away; this may be a read error. This chain joins TRBV7-6 and TRBJ2-5; TRBD1 matches at 8 bases. CDR3 length: 15 amino acids. Germline CDR1 reads SGHVS; CDR2 reads FNYEAQ. J was trimmed by 7 bases and V by 4 bases; bases with no gene match: 11. The chain's CDR3 is CASSSRTGWGVTQYF. CDR3 coding DNA: TGTGCCAGCAGCTCGCGGACAGGGTGGGGGGTGACCCAGTACTTC.

The rearrangement uses TRBV6-1 and TRBJ1-1; the D gene is possibly TRBD1 (6 bases). Trimming removed 1 base at V and 5 bases at J, with 14 bases between. Germline V lookup: CDR1 MNHNS, CDR2 SASEGT. The CDR3 runs 15 residues. CDR3 sequence: CASSEDRGYWTEAFF. The CDR3 DNA sequence: TGTGCCAGCAGTGAAGATAGGGGGTATTGGACTGAAGCTTTCTTT.

Many counts were recorded for this clonotype. This chain links TRBV29-1 with TRBJ2-3; 7 bases map to TRBD2. The CDR3 length is 12 residues. After removal of 8 bases from V and 0 bases from J, the junction contained 2 bases not matched to a gene. CDR1 is SQVTM, CDR2 ANQGSEA, per germline. The CDR3 here is CSLAASTDTQYF. The CDR3 DNA reads as TGCAGCCTAGCGGCTAGCACAGATACGCAGTATTTT.

Many counts were recorded for this clonotype. V usage is TRBV20-1 and J usage is TRBJ2-3; D may match TRBD1 or TRBD2 (5 bases each). The V gene lost 0 bases and the J gene lost 2 bases, with 9 bases spanning the gap. This CDR3 comprises 14 residues. Germline V gives CDR1 DFQATT, CDR2 SNEGSKA (reference sequence). CDR3 coding DNA: TGCAGTGCTAGAGATCGAGGGGCCACAGATACGCAGTATTTT. Encoded protein: CSARDRGATDTQYF.

This clonotype was seen only a few times. This sequence joins TRBV12-3 or TRBV12-4 and TRBJ1-1, with D possibly TRBD1 on 6 matching bases. The CDR3 extends over 14 amino acids. The ends were cut back, 7 bases at V and 6 bases at J, with 18 bases in the middle. In nucleotides, the CDR3 is TGTGCCAGCAATCGACAGGCTGTGATCGCTGAAGCTTTCTTT. The encoded protein is CASNRQAVIAEAFF.

The genes are TRBV9 and TRBJ2-5; D is possibly TRBD1 (5 bases). Germline CDR1 and CDR2: SGDLS and YYNGEE. V was clipped by 0 bases and J by 4 bases, with 10 bases between them. The CDR3 sequence is 14 residues long. Written as DNA, the CDR3 is TGTGCCAGCAGCGTAGCAGGGCGAGGAGAGACCCAGTACTTC. It encodes CASSVAGRGETQYF.

The sample holds many counts of this clonotype. The CDR3 protein is CSASELRGGGKTQYF. The CDR3 nucleotides read TGCAGTGCTAGCGAACTGCGGGGGGGCGGGAAGACCCAGTACTTC. The J gene is TRBJ2-5, the V gene TRBV20-1; 9 positions agree with TRBD2. J lost 6 bases, V lost 3 bases, and 11 bases had no gene match. The CDR3 consists of 15 residues. Germline assignment: CDR1 DFQATT and CDR2 SNEGSKA (reference sequence).

This clonotype was seen ten or more times. The chain joins TRBV20-1 to TRBJ2-7, with 8 bases identical to TRBD1. Germline CDR1 is DFQATT and CDR2 is SNEGSKA (reference sequence). J was trimmed by 3 bases and V by 2 bases; bases with no gene match: 3. The CDR3 contains 13 residues. The DNA of the CDR3 is TGCAGTGCTAGACAGGGGGCCCTCTACGAGCAGTACGTC. Translation gives CSARQGALYEQYV.

This clonotype was observed a few times. This chain connects TRBV6-5 to TRBJ1-6; D remains ambiguous. Looked up from germline, CDR1 is MNHEY and CDR2 is SVGAGI. CDR3 length: 13 residues. Trimming stripped 6 bases from V and 5 bases from J, with 8 bases between. The CDR3 sequence is CASRVRNNSPLHF. CDR3 DNA sequence: TGTGCCAGCAGAGTCCGAAATAATTCACCCCTCCACTTT.

The chain carries TRBV5-1 and TRBJ1-5, with D possibly matching TRBD1 (6 bases). This CDR3 has 16 amino acids. Germline assignment: CDR1 SGHRS and CDR2 YFSETQ. The ends were cut back, 4 bases at V and 0 bases at J, with 14 bases in the middle. CDR3 nucleotide sequence: TGCGCCAGCAGCCCGACAGGTTCCTATAGCAATCAGCCCCAGCATTTT. Translated: CASSPTGSYSNQPQHF.

The chain has TRBV28 and TRBJ1-5, with TRBD1 as a possible D gene (5 bases). V was trimmed by 7 bases and J by 6 bases, leaving 10 bases between them. Germline CDR1 reads MDHEN; CDR2 reads SYDVKM. This CDR3 comprises 12 residues. The CDR3 sequence is CASIGVGQPQHF. The DNA of the CDR3 is TGTGCCAGCATAGGGGTCGGTCAGCCCCAGCATTTT.

The rearrangement joins TRBV5-4 to TRBJ2-7, with 7 bases matching TRBD2. Looked up from germline, CDR1 is SGHNT and CDR2 is YYREEE (reference sequence). The J segment lost 0 bases and the V segment lost 1 base, leaving 1 base of the junction unmatched. This CDR3 spans 14 amino acids. CDR3 in DNA: TGTGCCAGCAGCTTGCGGGGGGTCTCCTACGAGCAGTACGTC. Amino acid sequence: CASSLRGVSYEQYV.